Listed below are T cell receptor beta chains from one sample, sequenced in a study of blood T cell repertoires in COVID-19. Method: immunoSEQ multiplex PCR; TCRdb's copy keeps in-frame clones and lacks some. Of some 250,000 clones listed, around 84% are singletons. Sequences were obtained from peripheral blood. All receptors come from an older woman with COVID-19, enrolled during active disease. Both conserved end residues are part of each CDR3. A D gene is named only where the DNA matches it firmly. Clone size is shown for a subset of rows, as once, few, many or a class of expanded clone.

size	V	J	D	DNA	CDR3
NA	TRBV5-1	TRBJ2-3	TRBD2	TGCGCCAGCAGCTGGGGACTAGCGGGAACTTTTAACGCCACAGATACGCAGTATTTT	CASSWGLAGTFNATDTQYF
NA	TRBV7-3	TRBJ2-5	TRBD2	TGTGCCAGCAGCTTGGGACTAGCGGGAGGGGGCGAAGAGACCCAGTACTTC	CASSLGLAGGGEETQYF
NA	TRBV7-2	TRBJ1-4	NA	TGTGCCAGCAGCTCGAGACACCTTAATGAAAAACTGTTTTTT	CASSSRHLNEKLFF
NA	TRBV28	TRBJ1-4	NA	TGTGCCAGCACTCAGGGGAATGAAAAACTGTTTTTT	CASTQGNEKLFF
NA	TRBV2	TRBJ2-2	TRBD2	TGTGCCAGCACTCCGACTAGCGGGAACACCGGGGAGCTGTTTTTT	CASTPTSGNTGELFF
NA	TRBV2	TRBJ1-6	NA	TGTGCCAGCAGTGATGGAACAGGGTATAATTCACCCCTCCACTTT	CASSDGTGYNSPLHF
NA	TRBV5-5	TRBJ2-5	NA	TGTGCCAGCAGCTTGATTCGGGAGACCCAGTACTTC	CASSLIRETQYF
NA	TRBV4-1	TRBJ1-2	TRBD1	TGCGCCAGCAGCCCCGGTGAGGGGGCTAGTATCTATGGCTACACCTTC	CASSPGEGASIYGYTF
NA	TRBV7-2	TRBJ2-1	NA	TGTGCCAGCAAGCGAGCGGGACTACAGGGTGAGCAGTTCTTC	CASKRAGLQGEQFF
NA	TRBV24-1	TRBJ2-1	TRBD2	TGTGCCACCAGTGATGTATCGGGACTAAGCAATGAGCAGTTCTTC	CATSDVSGLSNEQFF
NA	TRBV5-5	TRBJ1-2	NA	TGTGCCAGCAGCTTGGACAGGGTCAGTAGCTACACCTTC	CASSLDRVSSYTF
NA	TRBV28	TRBJ1-2	TRBD1	TGTGCCAGCAGTGTCTTACAGGGGGACTATGGCTACACCTTC	CASSVLQGDYGYTF
NA	TRBV6-1	TRBJ1-5	NA	TGTGCCAGCAGTGAAGGGGCCCAGAAAAATCAGCCCCAGCATTTT	CASSEGAQKNQPQHF
few	TRBV16	TRBJ2-5	NA	TGTGCCAGCAGCCAATCAGTAGCACGAGAGACCCAGTACTTC	CASSQSVARETQYF
NA	TRBV18	TRBJ1-5	NA	TGTGCCAGCTCGACGGGGGGTGGTGGCAATCAGCCCCAGCATTTT	CASSTGGGGNQPQHF
NA	TRBV5-1	TRBJ2-7	TRBD1	TGCGCCAGCAGCTCCACGGCAGGGGACAGCTACGAGCAGTACTTC	CASSSTAGDSYEQYF
NA	TRBV6-1	TRBJ2-2	TRBD2	TGTGCCAGCAGTGAAGCGCAATCTTATCCGGGAGGGAACACCGGGGAGCTGTTTTTT	CASSEAQSYPGGNTGELFF
NA	TRBV30	TRBJ1-5	NA	TGTGCCTGGAGTGTTTCCAGTCGCAATCAGCCCCAGCATTTT	CAWSVSSRNQPQHF
NA	TRBV19	TRBJ2-1	TRBD2	TGTGCCAGTTGTCGTCGGGGACTAGCGGGACTTGAGCAGTTCTTC	CASCRRGLAGLEQFF
NA	TRBV5-8	TRBJ2-1	TRBD2	TGTGCCAGCAGCATTCCGGGACTAGCGGGGAGAGGGTTCTTC	CASSIPGLAGRGFF
NA	TRBV10-2	TRBJ2-2	NA	TGCGCCAGCCGACTAAACACCGGGGAGCTGTTTTTT	CASRLNTGELFF
once	TRBV28	TRBJ1-6	TRBD1	TGTGCCAGCAGTCACCAGGGGGATAATTCACCCCTCCACTTT	CASSHQGDNSPLHF
NA	TRBV4-2	TRBJ1-5	NA	TGTGCCAGCAGCCAAGATGGGGGCAGGGAAAATCAGCCCCAGCATTTT	CASSQDGGRENQPQHF
NA	TRBV28	TRBJ1-1	NA	TGTGCCAGCAGATCTCCGGGGAAAGGGGCTTTCTTT	CASRSPGKGAFF
NA	TRBV7-2	TRBJ1-4	NA	TGTGCCAGCAGCTTCGGGATCCGGGCAACTAATGAAAAACTGTTTTTT	CASSFGIRATNEKLFF
NA	TRBV5-1	TRBJ2-2	TRBD1	TGCGCCAGCACCAGGGGGTTTGGCGCCGGGGAGCTGTTTTTT	CASTRGFGAGELFF
NA	TRBV6-2/TRBV6-3	TRBJ1-2	NA	TGTGCCAGCAGTTATGGGGCGGCCCCGGTCTATGGCTACACCTTC	CASSYGAAPVYGYTF
NA	TRBV4-3	TRBJ1-2	NA	TGCGCCAGCAGCCAAGAACGGGGTCCGCTCAACTATGGCTACACCTTC	CASSQERGPLNYGYTF
NA	TRBV27	TRBJ1-4	TRBD1	TGTGCCAGCAGCTTCTCAGGGGGCCGCCGTGAAAAACTGTTTTTT	CASSFSGGRREKLFF
NA	TRBV5-1	TRBJ2-1	TRBD2	TGCGCCAGCAGCCGGACTAGCGGGAGCTACAATGAGCAGTTCTTC	CASSRTSGSYNEQFF
few	TRBV29-1	TRBJ1-1	NA	TGCAGCGTTCCAAAGACAGGAATAAGGTCGGGGGCTTTCTTT	CSVPKTGIRSGAFF